This T cell receptor (beta chain) was recorded in a study of blood T cell repertoires in COVID-19 (dated by TCRdb to the early 2020s). Background on the whole study: Collaborator samples came from the United States, Italy and Spain and covered acute and convalescent phases of COVID-19. The prospective study material was composed of cDNA or gDNA derived from T cells, B-cell-depleted T cells, or PBMCs. The dataset comprised deeply sampled blood TCRbeta repertoires from subjects exposed to, actively infected with, or recovered from COVID-19. A freely available public database, intended as a resource for researchers studying the immune response to SARS-CoV-2, is where the repertoires were released. The samples were drawn from two sources: the first 160 participants of the ongoing ImmuneRACE study, and 1,254 subjects contributed by 6 global collaborators. A de-identified subject ID, COVID-19 status, age in years and sex were almost always included in the sample metadata. Where HLA class I and class II types were available, the types were taken from metadata supplied by the sample provider, not from assay-based typing.

Reading from cysteine to phenylalanine, the CDR3 counts 15 amino acids. Solely the CDR3 DNA is kept, with 45 bases framed from the first base. V is shortened by 0 bases, J by 8 bases, and the region joining them spans 17 bases. The germline V gene provides CDR1 SGHTS and CDR2 YDEGEE. A note on this clone: Its antigen remains undetermined. Within one base of it there is no much larger clone, and no base qualities were kept.

The immunoSEQ Assay, a bias-controlled multiplex PCR, was used to amplify TCRbeta CDR3 regions from genomic DNA. The source study handled its data this way. Nucleated cell counts per sample were estimated from amplification of reference gene primers within the assay. To quantify the absolute abundance of each unique TCRbeta CDR3 rearrangement, sequence reads were collapsed and filtered. Productive Simpson clonality was computed per sample as the square root of Simpson's diversity index over productive rearrangements. TCRdb retrieved this table from immuneACCESS and kept in-frame rearrangements only. Not all clones are present; in checked studies, unresolved V genes account for under half, and no reason is known for the remainder. The DNA gave D and trimming, while V, J and clone size come from that table. This sample is represented by around 250,000 clones; roughly 80% of them were singletons. The ten largest make up less than 3.5% of the sample.

Overall results and qualifications from the work: The quantity of clinical and demographic metadata differed by source and by participant and was supplied without curation.

The collaborating institutions used their own protocols to collect whole blood in K2EDTA tubes. Collaborator samples were shipped for TCRbeta analysis as frozen whole blood, isolated PBMCs, or DNA extracted from either sample type. The receptor comes from a woman under 30 with acute or convalescent COVID-19. The sample comprised peripheral blood. The chain uses TRBV5-8 and TRBJ1-2; the D gene remains uncertain. CDR3 protein: CASSLEDFPLYGYTF. The DNA sequence is TGTGCCAGCAGCTTGGAGGACTTCCCCCTTTACGGCTACACCTTC.